The clone carrying this T cell receptor (beta chain) was found many times. The source of the sample is a study of molecular identifiers for immune sequencing clone quantification. Using its own MiXCR run on the PCR reads, TCRdb lists one record per CDR3 protein. The sample lists some 91,000 distinct CDR3 sequences, approximately 24% occurring once. Trimming took 0 bases from V and 3 from J, leaving 6 bases between them. The V gene's germline CDR1 is SGHDT and CDR2 YYEEEE. This CDR3 has 13 residues. This chain joins TRBV5-6 and TRBJ2-5; D remains unclear. The TCR sequence derives from a human donor in good health. Some libraries in this study had Jurkat cell RNA spiked in. Sequenced material: naive CD8+ T cells from blood, with Jurkat cell RNA spiked in. The subset: FACS-sorted CD8+CD4-CCR7+CD45RA+ naive T cells. Written as DNA, the CDR3 is TGTGCCAGCAGCTTGGCGGTCGAAGAGACCCAGTACTTC. The encoded protein is CASSLAVEETQYF.